The T cell receptor beta chain under discussion was sequenced for a study of CD8+CD57+ T cells in acquired aplastic anemia. Study results and limitations: Controls did not differ significantly from patients in CD8+ Simpson's diversity.

Genomic DNA constituted the template upon which TCR beta VDJ and CDR3 profiling was performed. From the reads, TCRdb called clonotypes with MiXCR, one entry per CDR3 protein. The data contain some 210,000 distinct CDR3 sequences, over 60% of them singletons. This clonotype was observed many times. Its antigen is undetermined. Sequenced material: sorted CD4+, CD8+, or CD8+CD57+ T cells (not recorded which) from PBMCs. The clonotype originates from a human donor in good health.

CDR3 residues: CASKTGGGGEAFF. CDR3 coding DNA: TGTGCCAGCAAGACAGGGGGCGGGGGTGAAGCTTTCTTT. V usage is TRBV6-5 and J usage is TRBJ1-1, with 10 bases matching TRBD1. The CDR3 contains 13 residues. Germline-derived CDR1 and CDR2 are MNHEY and SVGAGI. V dropped 7 bases and J dropped 7; count of bases not matched to a gene: 6.